This T cell receptor beta chain emerged from a study of blood T cell repertoires in COVID-19. Authors' methods: Nucleated cell number was recorded as an estimate derived from reference gene primer amplification. TCRdb's table, derived via immunoSEQ multiplex PCR, lists solely in-frame clones and lacks some. Clonal size and the V and J genes are those of that table, whereas D and trimming came from the DNA. The top ten clones hold around 8.4% of a sample with over 150,000 clones, just under 85% of them seen once. Per the germline V gene, CDR1 is SEHNR and CDR2 is FQNEAQ (reference sequence). The V gene lost 1 base and the J gene lost 5 bases, with 17 bases spanning the gap. The CDR3 consists of 16 residues.

The J gene is TRBJ1-2, the V gene TRBV7-9, with a tentative D call TRBD1 (5 bases). This TCR came from an elderly woman with COVID-19, enrolled during active disease. Specimen: peripheral blood. Here the CDR3 reads CASSLGAGSKEYGYTF. CDR3 nucleotides: TGTGCCAGCAGCTTAGGAGCAGGGTCGAAGGAATATGGCTACACCTTC.